The present T cell receptor (beta chain) was sequenced within a study of T cell repertoires in cytomegalovirus infection. Each CDR3 protein is one row after TCRdb ran MiXCR on the reads. The top ten clones hold over 12% of a sample with hundreds of thousands of distinct CDR3 sequences, around 31% of them seen once. A note on this clonotype: The target antigen is unknown.

The length of the CDR3 is 19 residues. Germline CDR1 and CDR2: SGHNT and YYREEE (reference sequence). V lost 0 bases and J lost 2; bases outside the gene matches: 7. This specimen consisted of cultured CD8+ T cells from PBMCs, obtained from culture after CMV antigen stimulation. The TCR comes from a human donor in good health (CMV status not recorded). Some clones in this sample may be carry-over from other donors' samples. This chain uses TRBV5-4 with TRBJ2-1; 14 bases map to TRBD2. The CDR3 sequence is CASSLGLAGGLGAYNEQFF. The CDR3 region has the DNA TGTGCCAGCAGCTTGGGACTAGCGGGGGGGCTCGGGGCCTACAATGAGCAGTTCTTC.